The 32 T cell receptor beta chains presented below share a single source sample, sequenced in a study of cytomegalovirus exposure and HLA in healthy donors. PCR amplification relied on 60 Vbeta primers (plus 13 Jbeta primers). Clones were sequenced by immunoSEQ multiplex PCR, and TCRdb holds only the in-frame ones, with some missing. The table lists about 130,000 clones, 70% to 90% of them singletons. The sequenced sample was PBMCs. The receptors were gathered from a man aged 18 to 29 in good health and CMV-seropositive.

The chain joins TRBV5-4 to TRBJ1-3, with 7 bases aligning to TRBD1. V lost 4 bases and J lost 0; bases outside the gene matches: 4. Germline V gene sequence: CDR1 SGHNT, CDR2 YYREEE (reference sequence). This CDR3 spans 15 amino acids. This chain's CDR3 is CASSLGTASGNTIYF. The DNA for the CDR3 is TGTGCCAGCAGCCTAGGGACAGCCTCTGGAAACACCATATATTTT. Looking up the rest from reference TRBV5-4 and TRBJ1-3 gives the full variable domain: ETGVTQSPTHLIKTRGQQVTLRCSSQSGHNTVSWYQQALGQGPQFIFQYYREEENGRGNFPPRFSGLQFPNYSSELNVNALELDDSALYLCASSLGTASGNTIYFGEGSWLTVV.

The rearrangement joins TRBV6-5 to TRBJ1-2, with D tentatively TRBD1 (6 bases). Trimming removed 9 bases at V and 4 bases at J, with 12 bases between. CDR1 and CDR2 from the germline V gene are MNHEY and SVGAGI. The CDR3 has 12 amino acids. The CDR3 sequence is CASRTDPYGYTF. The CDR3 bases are TGTGCCAGTAGGACAGACCCCTATGGCTACACCTTC.

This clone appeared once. CDR3 loop: CASSLESIYSGGNTEAFF. CDR3 DNA sequence: TGTGCCAGCAGCTTAGAATCGATTTACAGCGGTGGGAACACTGAAGCTTTCTTT. This rearrangement joins TRBV11-1 to TRBJ1-1, with D hard to call. This CDR3 spans 18 amino acids. From germline, CDR1 is SGHAT and CDR2 FQDESV (reference sequence). V lost 1 base and J lost 1, with 19 bases in between.

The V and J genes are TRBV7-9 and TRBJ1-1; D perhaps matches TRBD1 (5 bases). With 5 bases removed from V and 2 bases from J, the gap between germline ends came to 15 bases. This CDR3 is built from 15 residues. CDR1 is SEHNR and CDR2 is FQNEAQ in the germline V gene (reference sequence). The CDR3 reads CASSPPGLSNTEAFF. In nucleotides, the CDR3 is TGTGCCAGCAGCCCCCCGGGACTCAGCAACACTGAAGCTTTCTTT. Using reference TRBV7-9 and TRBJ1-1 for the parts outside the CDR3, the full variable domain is DTGVSQNPRHKITKRGQNVTFRCDPISEHNRLYWYRQTLGQGPEFLTYFQNEAQLEKSRLLSDRFSAERPKGSFSTLEIQRTEQGDSAMYLCASSPPGLSNTEAFFGQGTRLTVV.

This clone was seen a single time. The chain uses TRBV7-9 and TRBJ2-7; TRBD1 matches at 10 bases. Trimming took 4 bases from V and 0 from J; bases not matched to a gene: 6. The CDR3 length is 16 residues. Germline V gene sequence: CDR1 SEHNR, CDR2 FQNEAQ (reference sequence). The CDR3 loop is CASSSPRTGGSYEQYF. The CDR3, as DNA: TGTGCCAGCAGCTCCCCCCGGACAGGGGGCTCCTACGAGCAGTACTTC.

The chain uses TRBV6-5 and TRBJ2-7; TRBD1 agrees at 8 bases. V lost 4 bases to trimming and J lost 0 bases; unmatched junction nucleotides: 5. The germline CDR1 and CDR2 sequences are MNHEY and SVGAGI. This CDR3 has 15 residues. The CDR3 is CASSFSGTGSYEQYF. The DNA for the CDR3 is TGTGCCAGCAGTTTCTCCGGGACAGGCTCCTACGAGCAGTACTTC.

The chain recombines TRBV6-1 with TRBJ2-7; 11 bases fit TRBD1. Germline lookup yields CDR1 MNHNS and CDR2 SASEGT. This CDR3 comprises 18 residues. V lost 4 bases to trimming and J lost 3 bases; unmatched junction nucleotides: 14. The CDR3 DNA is TGTGCCAGCAGTGCGACACTCATAACCGGGACAGGGGGCTACGAGCAGTACTTC. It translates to CASSATLITGTGGYEQYF.

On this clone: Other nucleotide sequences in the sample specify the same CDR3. CDR3 protein: CASSSGLATDTQYF. CDR3 DNA sequence: TGTGCCAGCAGCTCAGGACTAGCAACAGATACGCAGTATTTT. V usage is TRBV7-3 and J usage is TRBJ2-3; 8 nucleotides agree with TRBD2. In germline, CDR1 is SGHTA, CDR2 FQGTGA. The CDR3 is 14 amino acids. The V gene end was trimmed by 4 bases and the J gene end by 3 bases; junction bases not matched to a gene: 3.

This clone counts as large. DNA of the CDR3: TGTGCCAGCAGCTTGACAATAGCGGGGGATAGAGAGACCCAGTACTTC. Translation: CASSLTIAGDRETQYF. The genes are TRBV5-6 and TRBJ2-5; 9 bases line up with TRBD2. CDR1 and CDR2 (germline): SGHDT, YYEEEE. The CDR3 length is 16 residues. The V gene end was trimmed by 1 base and the J gene end by 4 bases; junction bases not matched to a gene: 8.

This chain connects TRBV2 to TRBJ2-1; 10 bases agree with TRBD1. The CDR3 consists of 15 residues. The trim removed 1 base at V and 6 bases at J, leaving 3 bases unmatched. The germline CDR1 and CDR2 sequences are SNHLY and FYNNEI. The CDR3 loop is CASSEGDRGANEQFF. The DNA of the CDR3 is TGTGCCAGCAGTGAAGGGGACAGGGGCGCCAATGAGCAGTTCTTC.

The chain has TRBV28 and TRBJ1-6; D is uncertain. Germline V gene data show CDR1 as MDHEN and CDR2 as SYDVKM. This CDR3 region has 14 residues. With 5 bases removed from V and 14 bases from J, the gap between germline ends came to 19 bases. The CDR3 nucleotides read TGTGCCAGCAGTCCTAGCAGGTCCCACGATTCCCTCCACTTT. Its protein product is CASSPSRSHDSLHF.

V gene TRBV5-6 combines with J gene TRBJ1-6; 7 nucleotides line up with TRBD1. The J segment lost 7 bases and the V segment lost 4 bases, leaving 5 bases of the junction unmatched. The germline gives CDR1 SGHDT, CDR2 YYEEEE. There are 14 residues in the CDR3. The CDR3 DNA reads TGTGCCAGCAGCGAACAGGGGACCAATTCACCCCTCCACTTT. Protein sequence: CASSEQGTNSPLHF.

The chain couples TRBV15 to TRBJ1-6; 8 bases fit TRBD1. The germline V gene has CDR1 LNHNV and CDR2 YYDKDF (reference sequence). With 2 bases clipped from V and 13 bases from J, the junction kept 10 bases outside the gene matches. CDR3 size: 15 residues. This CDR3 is CATSRKGQGGTPLHF. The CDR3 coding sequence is TGTGCCACCAGCAGAAAAGGACAGGGAGGAACGCCCCTCCACTTT. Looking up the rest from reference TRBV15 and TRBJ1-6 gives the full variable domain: DAMVIQNPRYQVTQFGKPVTLSCSQTLNHNVMYWYQQKSSQAPKLLFHYYDKDFNNEADTPDNFQSRRPNTSFCFLDIRSPGLGDTAMYLCATSRKGQGGTPLHFGNGTRLTVT.

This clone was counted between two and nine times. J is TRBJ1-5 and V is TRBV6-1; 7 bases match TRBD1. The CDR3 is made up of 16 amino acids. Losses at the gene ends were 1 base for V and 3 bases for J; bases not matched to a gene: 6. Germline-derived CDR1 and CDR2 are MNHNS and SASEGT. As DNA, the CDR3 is TGTGCCAGCAGTGAAGGGGCAGGGGGTAACAATCAGCCCCAGCATTTT. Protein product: CASSEGAGGNNQPQHF.

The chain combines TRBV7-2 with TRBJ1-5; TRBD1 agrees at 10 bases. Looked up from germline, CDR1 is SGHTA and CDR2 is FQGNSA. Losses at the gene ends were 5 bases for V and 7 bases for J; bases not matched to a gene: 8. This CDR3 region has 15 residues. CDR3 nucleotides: TGTGCCAGCAGCCCCTGGACAGGGGGTGGGCAGCCCCAGCATTTT. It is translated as CASSPWTGGGQPQHF.

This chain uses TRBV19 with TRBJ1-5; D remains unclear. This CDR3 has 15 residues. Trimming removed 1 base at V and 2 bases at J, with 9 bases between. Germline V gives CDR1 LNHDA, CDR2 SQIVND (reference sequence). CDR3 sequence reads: CASSIASTGNQPQHF. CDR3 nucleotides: TGTGCCAGTAGTATAGCCTCCACGGGCAATCAGCCCCAGCATTTT.

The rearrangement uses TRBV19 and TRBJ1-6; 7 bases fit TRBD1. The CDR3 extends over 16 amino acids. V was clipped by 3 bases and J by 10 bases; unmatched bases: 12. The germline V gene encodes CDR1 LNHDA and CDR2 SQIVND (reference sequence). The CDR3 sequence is CASSMSETGFTSPLHF. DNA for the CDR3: TGTGCCAGTAGTATGTCCGAGACAGGGTTTACCTCACCCCTCCACTTT.

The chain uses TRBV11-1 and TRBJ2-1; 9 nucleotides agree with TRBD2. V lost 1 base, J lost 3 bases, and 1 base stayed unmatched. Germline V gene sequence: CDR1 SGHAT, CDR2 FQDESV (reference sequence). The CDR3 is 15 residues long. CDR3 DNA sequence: TGTGCCAGCAGCTTAGAAGCGGGGGGCTACAATGAGCAGTTCTTC. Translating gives CASSLEAGGYNEQFF.

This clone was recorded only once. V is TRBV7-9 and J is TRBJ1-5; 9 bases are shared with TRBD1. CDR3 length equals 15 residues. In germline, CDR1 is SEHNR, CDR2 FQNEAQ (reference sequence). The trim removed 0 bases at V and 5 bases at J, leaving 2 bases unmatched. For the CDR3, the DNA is TGTGCCAGCAGCTTAGCTGGACAGGGGTATCAGCCCCAGCATTTT. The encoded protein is CASSLAGQGYQPQHF.

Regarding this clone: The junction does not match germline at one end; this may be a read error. The CDR3 spells CASTVGGDGELFF. In DNA form, the CDR3 reads TGTGCCAGCACCGTAGGGGGGGACGGGGAGCTGTTTTTT. This chain joins TRBV9 and TRBJ2-2; possibly TRBD2 for D (7 bases). This CDR3 has 13 amino acids. Germline loops: CDR1 SGDLS, CDR2 YYNGEE. Combining the CDR3 with reference TRBV9 and TRBJ2-2 gives the whole variable domain DSGVTQTPKHLITATGQRVTLRCSPRSGDLSVYWYQQSLDQGLQFLIQYYNGEERAKGNILERFSAQQFPDLHSELNLSSLELGDSALYFCASTVGGDGELFFGEGSRLTVL.

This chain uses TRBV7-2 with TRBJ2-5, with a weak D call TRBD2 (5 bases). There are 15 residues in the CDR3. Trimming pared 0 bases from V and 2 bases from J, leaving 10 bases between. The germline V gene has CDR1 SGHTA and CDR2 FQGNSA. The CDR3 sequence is CASSLAPGNQETQYF. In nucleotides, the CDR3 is TGTGCCAGCAGCTTAGCCCCGGGGAATCAAGAGACCCAGTACTTC.

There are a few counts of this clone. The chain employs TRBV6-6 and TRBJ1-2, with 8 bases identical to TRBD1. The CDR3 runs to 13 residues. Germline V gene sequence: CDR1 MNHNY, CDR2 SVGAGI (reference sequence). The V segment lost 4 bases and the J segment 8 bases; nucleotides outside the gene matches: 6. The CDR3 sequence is CASSFQGADGYTF. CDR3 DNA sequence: TGTGCCAGCAGTTTCCAGGGGGCTGACGGCTACACCTTC.

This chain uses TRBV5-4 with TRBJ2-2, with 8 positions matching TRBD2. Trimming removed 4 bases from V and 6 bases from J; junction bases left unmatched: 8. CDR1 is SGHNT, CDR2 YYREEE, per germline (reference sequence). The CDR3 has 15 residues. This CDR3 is CASSQPPGGAGELFF. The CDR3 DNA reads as TGTGCCAGCAGCCAACCCCCGGGGGGGGCCGGGGAGCTGTTTTTT.

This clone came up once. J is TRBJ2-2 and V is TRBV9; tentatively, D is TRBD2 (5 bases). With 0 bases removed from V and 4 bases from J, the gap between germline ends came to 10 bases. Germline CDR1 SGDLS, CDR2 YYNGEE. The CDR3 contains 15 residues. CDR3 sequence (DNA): TGTGCCAGCAGCGTAGACGGGGTCGTCACCGGGGAGCTGTTTTTT. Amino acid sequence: CASSVDGVVTGELFF.

CDR3 residues: CASSIGFGGKLGNEQFF. The CDR3 coding sequence is TGTGCCAGTAGTATAGGGTTTGGGGGGAAATTAGGCAATGAGCAGTTCTTC. The chain employs TRBV19 and TRBJ2-1; possibly TRBD2 for D (6 bases). The germline gives CDR1 LNHDA, CDR2 SQIVND (reference sequence). Trimming cost V 1 base and J 6 bases, with 19 bases left between them. There are 17 residues in the CDR3.

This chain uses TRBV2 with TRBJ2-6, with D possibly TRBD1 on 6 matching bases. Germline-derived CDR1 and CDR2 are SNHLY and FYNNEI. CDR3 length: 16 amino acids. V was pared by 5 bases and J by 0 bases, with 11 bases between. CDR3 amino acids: CASSRTAASGANVLTF. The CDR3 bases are TGTGCCAGCAGTAGGACAGCCGCCTCTGGGGCCAACGTCCTGACTTTC.

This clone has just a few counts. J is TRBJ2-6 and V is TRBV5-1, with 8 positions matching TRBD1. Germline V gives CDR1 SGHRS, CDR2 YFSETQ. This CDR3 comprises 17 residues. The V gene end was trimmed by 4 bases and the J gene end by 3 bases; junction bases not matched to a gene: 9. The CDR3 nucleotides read TGCGCCAGCAGCACGGACAGGGACGCACTTGGGGCCAACGTCCTGACTTTC. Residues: CASSTDRDALGANVLTF.

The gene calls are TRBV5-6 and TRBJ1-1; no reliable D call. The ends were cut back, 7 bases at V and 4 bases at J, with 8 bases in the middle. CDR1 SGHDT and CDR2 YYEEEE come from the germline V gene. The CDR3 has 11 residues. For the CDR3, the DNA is TGTGCCAGCCACTATGGCACTGAAGCTTTCTTT. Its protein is CASHYGTEAFF. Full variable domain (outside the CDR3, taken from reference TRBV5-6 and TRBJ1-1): DAGVTQSPTHLIKTRGQQVTLRCSPKSGHDTVSWYQQALGQGPQFIFQYYEEEERQRGNFPDRFSGHQFPNYSSELNVNALLLGDSALYLCASHYGTEAFFGQGTRLTVV.

The CDR3 spells CASSNQRFSTDTQYF. In nucleotides, the CDR3 is TGTGCCAGCAGCAACCAGAGGTTTAGCACAGATACGCAGTATTTT. The V gene is TRBV27, the J gene TRBJ2-3; D unclear. Between the trimmed V and J ends, which lost 6 bases and 0 bases, there was a span of 13 bases. The CDR3 runs 15 residues. CDR1 is MNHEY, CDR2 SMNVEV, per germline (reference sequence).

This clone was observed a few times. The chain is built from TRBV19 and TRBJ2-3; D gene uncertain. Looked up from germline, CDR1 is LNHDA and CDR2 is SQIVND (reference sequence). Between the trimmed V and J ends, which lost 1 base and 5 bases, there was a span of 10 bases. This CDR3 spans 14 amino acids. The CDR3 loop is CASSIAASRDTQYF. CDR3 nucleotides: TGTGCCAGTAGTATAGCGGCTAGTAGAGATACGCAGTATTTT.

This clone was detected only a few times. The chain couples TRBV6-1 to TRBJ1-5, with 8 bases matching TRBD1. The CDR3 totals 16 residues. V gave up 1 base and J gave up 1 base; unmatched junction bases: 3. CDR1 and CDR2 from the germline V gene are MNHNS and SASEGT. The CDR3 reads CASSEGTGGSNQPQHF. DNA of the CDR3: TGTGCCAGCAGTGAAGGAACAGGGGGAAGCAATCAGCCCCAGCATTTT.

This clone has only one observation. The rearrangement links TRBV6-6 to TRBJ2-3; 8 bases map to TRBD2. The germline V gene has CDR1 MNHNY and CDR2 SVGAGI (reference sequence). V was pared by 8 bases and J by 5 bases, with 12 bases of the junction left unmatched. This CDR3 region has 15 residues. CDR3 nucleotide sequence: TGTGCCAGCCTATCCTTTAGCGGGGCGGGAGATACGCAGTATTTT. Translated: CASLSFSGAGDTQYF.